This T cell receptor beta chain was sequenced in a study of regulatory T cells in long-lasting Graves disease. Study results and limitations: Persistent disease was characterized by preferential usage of TRBV28, TRBJ1-2 and TRBJ2-5.

Arm-PCR of CDR3 regions and iRepertoire HTBI primers were used to build TCR beta libraries. TCRdb analysed the multiplex PCR reads with MiXCR anew, one entry per CDR3 protein. The sample consists of about 610,000 distinct CDR3 sequences, 15% to 20% of them appearing once. Stated time point: newly diagnosed GD, antithyroid drugs for less than 3 months. Researchers made the TCR library from RNA that was extracted from PBMCs. Looked up from germline, CDR1 is SEHNR and CDR2 is FQNEAQ (reference sequence). The CDR3 covers 13 residues. V dropped 3 bases and J dropped 6 bases, with 8 bases sitting between them. Ten or more counts support this clonotype. Its target is unknown. This sample was shared with a second study, whose subject was T cells in Graves' hyperthyroidism and ophthalmopathy. That work contributes: During a first-round RT-PCR of the TCR CDR3, the HTBI primer set was used.

The J gene is TRBJ1-4, the V gene TRBV7-9, with no clear D. This material consisted of peripheral blood mononuclear cells (PBMCs), taken at new diagnosis, from a patient treated with antithyroid drugs. This TCR was sampled from a young man with Graves disease. The CDR3 sequence: CASSFLGYEKLFF. In nucleotides, the CDR3 is TGTGCCAGCAGCTTTCTAGGGTATGAAAAACTGTTTTTT.